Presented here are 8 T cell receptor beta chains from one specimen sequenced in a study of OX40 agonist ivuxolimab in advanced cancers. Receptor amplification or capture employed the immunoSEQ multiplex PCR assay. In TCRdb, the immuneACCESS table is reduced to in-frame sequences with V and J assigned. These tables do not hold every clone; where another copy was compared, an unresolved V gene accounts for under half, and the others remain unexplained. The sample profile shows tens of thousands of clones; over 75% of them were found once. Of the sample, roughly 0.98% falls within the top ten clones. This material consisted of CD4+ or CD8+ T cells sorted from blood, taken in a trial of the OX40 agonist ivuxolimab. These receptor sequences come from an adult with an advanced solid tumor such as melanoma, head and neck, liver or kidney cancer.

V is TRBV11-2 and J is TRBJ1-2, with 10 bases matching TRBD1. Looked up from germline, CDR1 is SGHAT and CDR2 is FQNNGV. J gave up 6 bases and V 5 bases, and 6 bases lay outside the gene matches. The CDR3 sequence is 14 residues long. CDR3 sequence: CASSPRQGANGYTF. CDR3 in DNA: TGTGCCAGCAGCCCCAGACAGGGGGCGAATGGCTACACCTTC.

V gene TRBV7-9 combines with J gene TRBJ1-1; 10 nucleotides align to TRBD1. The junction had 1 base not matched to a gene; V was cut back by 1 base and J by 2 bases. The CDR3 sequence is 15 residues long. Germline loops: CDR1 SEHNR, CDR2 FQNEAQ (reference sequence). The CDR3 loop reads CASSLGTGGNTEAFF. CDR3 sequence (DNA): TGTGCCAGCAGCTTAGGGACAGGGGGAAACACTGAAGCTTTCTTT.

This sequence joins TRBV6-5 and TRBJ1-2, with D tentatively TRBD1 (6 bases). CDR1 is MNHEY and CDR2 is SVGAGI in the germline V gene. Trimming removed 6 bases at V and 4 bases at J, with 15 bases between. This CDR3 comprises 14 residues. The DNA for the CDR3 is TGTGCCAGCAGACAGACAGGCGCTCCCTATGGCTACACCTTC. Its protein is CASRQTGAPYGYTF.

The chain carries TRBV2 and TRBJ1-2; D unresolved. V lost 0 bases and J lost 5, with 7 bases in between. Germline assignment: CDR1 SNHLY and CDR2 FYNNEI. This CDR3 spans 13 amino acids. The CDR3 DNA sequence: TGTGCCAGCAGTGAAGCGGTAGAGTATGGCTACACCTTC. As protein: CASSEAVEYGYTF.

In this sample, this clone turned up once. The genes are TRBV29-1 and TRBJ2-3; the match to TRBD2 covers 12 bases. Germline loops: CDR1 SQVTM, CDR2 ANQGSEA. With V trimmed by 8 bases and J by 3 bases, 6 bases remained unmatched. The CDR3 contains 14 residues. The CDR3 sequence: CSLKLAGGTDTQYF. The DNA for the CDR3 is TGCAGCCTTAAACTAGCGGGAGGAACAGATACGCAGTATTTT.

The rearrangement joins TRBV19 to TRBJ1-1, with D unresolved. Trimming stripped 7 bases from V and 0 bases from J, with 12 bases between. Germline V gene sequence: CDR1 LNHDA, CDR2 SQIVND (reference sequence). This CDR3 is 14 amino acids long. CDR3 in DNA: TGTGCCAGTACCTGGAGACAATTGAACACTGAAGCTTTCTTT. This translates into CASTWRQLNTEAFF.

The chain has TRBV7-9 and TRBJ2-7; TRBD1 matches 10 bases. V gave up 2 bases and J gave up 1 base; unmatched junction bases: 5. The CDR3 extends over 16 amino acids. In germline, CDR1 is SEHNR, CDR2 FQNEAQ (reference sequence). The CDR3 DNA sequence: TGTGCCAGCAGCTTATTAGGACAGGGGGGTTCCTACGAGCAGTACTTC. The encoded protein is CASSLLGQGGSYEQYF.

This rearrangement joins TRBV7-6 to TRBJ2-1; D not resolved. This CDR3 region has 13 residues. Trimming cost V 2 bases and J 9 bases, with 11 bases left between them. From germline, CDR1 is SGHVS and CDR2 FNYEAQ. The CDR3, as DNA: TGTGCCAGCAGCTTATCCCGCAAGGGTGAGCAGTTCTTC. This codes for CASSLSRKGEQFF.